The 10 T cell receptor beta chains in this list originate from one sample, sequenced in a study of cytomegalovirus exposure and HLA in healthy donors. The repertoire was sequenced with immunoSEQ multiplex PCR; TCRdb's copy has only in-frame clones and lacks some. The sample yields 65,000 or so clones, about 94% seen once. The sample comprised PBMCs. These TCRs come from a young man in good health and CMV-seropositive.

The gene calls are TRBV2 and TRBJ2-7; D remains unclear. The CDR3 spans 12 residues. Per germline, CDR1 SNHLY and CDR2 FYNNEI. V was clipped by 3 bases and J by 3 bases, with 6 bases between them. The CDR3 spells CASSEFRYEQYF. The DNA of the CDR3 is TGTGCCAGCAGTGAGTTCCGCTACGAGCAGTACTTC.

The chain links TRBV29-1 to TRBJ2-5, with a tentative D call TRBD1 (6 bases). Between the trimmed V and J ends, which lost 0 bases and 5 bases, there was a span of 16 bases. The germline V gene has CDR1 SQVTM and CDR2 ANQGSEA. This CDR3 has 15 residues. The DNA for the CDR3 is TGCAGCGTTGAAGATCGGGCAGGGGTCCCTGAGACCCAGTACTTC. Its protein is CSVEDRAGVPETQYF.

The rearrangement joins TRBV9 to TRBJ1-2; D gene unclear. The CDR3 covers 16 residues. V was clipped by 0 bases and J by 4 bases, with 16 bases between them. The germline CDR1 and CDR2 sequences are SGDLS and YYNGEE. CDR3 nucleotide sequence: TGTGCCAGCAGCGTAGATGAGGGAATCTATGGCTATGGCTACACCTTC. This gives the protein CASSVDEGIYGYGYTF.

This sequence joins TRBV27 and TRBJ1-5, with D maybe TRBD1 (6 bases). The CDR3 sequence is 13 residues long. Looked up from germline, CDR1 is MNHEY and CDR2 is SMNVEV (reference sequence). The V gene lost 2 bases and the J gene lost 6 bases, with 8 bases spanning the gap. The CDR3 DNA sequence: TGTGCCAGCAGTTTAGGACAGATTCAGCCCCAGCATTTT. As protein: CASSLGQIQPQHF.

The gene calls are TRBV14 and TRBJ2-2; D unresolved. There are 13 residues in the CDR3. Germline assignment: CDR1 SGHDN and CDR2 FVKESK. V was pared by 1 base and J by 8 bases, with 8 bases between. The CDR3 protein is CASSQGLAGELFF. The CDR3 nucleotides read TGTGCCAGCAGCCAAGGCCTGGCTGGGGAGCTGTTTTTT. The full variable domain, rest sourced from reference TRBV14 and TRBJ2-2, is EAGVTQFPSHSVIEKGQTVTLRCDPISGHDNLYWYRRVMGKEIKFLLHFVKESKQDESGMPNNRFLAERTGGTYSTLKVQPAELEDSGVYFCASSQGLAGELFFGEGSRLTVL.

The chain carries TRBV6-5 and TRBJ1-1, with D possibly TRBD1 on 6 matching bases. Trimming removed 7 bases from V and 10 bases from J, with 19 bases in between. The CDR3 length is 13 residues. Germline-derived CDR1 and CDR2 are MNHEY and SVGAGI. The CDR3 sequence is CASNNRVNGLAFF. DNA for the CDR3: TGTGCCAGCAACAACAGGGTGAATGGGTTAGCTTTCTTT.

This clone has just a few counts. The same CDR3 arises from other DNA sequences in this sample as well. J is TRBJ2-3 and V is TRBV5-1, with TRBD2 matching over 8 bases. This CDR3 is 14 amino acids long. Per germline, CDR1 SGHRS and CDR2 YFSETQ. Unmatched junction bases numbered 0, after V lost 0 bases and J lost 3 bases. CDR3 in amino acids: CASSLAGGTDTQYF. Here the CDR3 DNA reads TGCGCCAGCAGCTTGGCGGGAGGGACAGATACGCAGTATTTT.

The J gene is TRBJ1-3, the V gene TRBV7-9; D possibly corresponds to TRBD1 (6 bases). Trimming stripped 6 bases from V and 0 bases from J, with 15 bases between. The CDR3 consists of 16 residues. From germline, CDR1 is SEHNR and CDR2 FQNEAQ (reference sequence). The CDR3 spells CASRLSRGLSGNTIYF. DNA of the CDR3: TGTGCCAGCAGGTTGAGCAGGGGCCTCTCTGGAAACACCATATATTTT. The whole variable domain, remainder taken from reference TRBV7-9 and TRBJ1-3, is DTGVSQNPRHKITKRGQNVTFRCDPISEHNRLYWYRQTLGQGPEFLTYFQNEAQLEKSRLLSDRFSAERPKGSFSTLEIQRTEQGDSAMYLCASRLSRGLSGNTIYFGEGSWLTVV.

The chain links TRBV6-6 to TRBJ2-2; 10 positions match TRBD2. Germline V gene lookup returns CDR1 MNHNY and CDR2 SVGAGI (reference sequence). This CDR3 region has 15 residues. The V segment lost 4 bases and the J segment 7 bases; nucleotides outside the gene matches: 6. CDR3 DNA: TGTGCCAGCAGTTTTATAGCGGGGGGTCTCGGGGAGCTGTTTTTT. This gives the protein CASSFIAGGLGELFF.

V usage is TRBV5-1 and J usage is TRBJ1-1, with 8 bases that match TRBD1. Germline CDR1 reads SGHRS; CDR2 reads YFSETQ. The CDR3 has 14 amino acids. Trimming removed 3 bases from V and 5 bases from J; junction bases left unmatched: 6. Here the CDR3 reads CASSSTGVDTEAFF. CDR3 nucleotides: TGCGCCAGCAGCTCGACAGGGGTGGATACTGAAGCTTTCTTT.